Following are 13 T cell receptor beta chains from one sample sequenced in a study of blood T cell repertoires in COVID-19 (dated by TCRdb to 2018 to 2020). Library creation used the immunoSEQ multiplex PCR assay. Entries here come from immuneACCESS through TCRdb and include only in-frame sequences with V and J called. Some clones fail to appear in such tables; in the studies checked, an unresolved V gene covers under half of the shortfall, and the cause of the remainder is unknown. This sample holds some 58,000 clones; about 87% were observed only once. The ten largest clones represent 4% of the sample. The sample comprised peripheral blood. The source of these receptors is a man in his fifties with acute or convalescent COVID-19.

V gene TRBV5-1 combines with J gene TRBJ1-2; 8 bases map to TRBD1. Germline values: CDR1 SGHRS, CDR2 YFSETQ. The CDR3 covers 14 residues. V was pared by 5 bases and J by 0 bases, with 3 bases of the junction left unmatched. The CDR3 loop is CASRWTGPNYGYTF. CDR3 bases: TGCGCCAGCAGATGGACAGGGCCTAACTATGGCTACACCTTC.

This chain connects TRBV11-2 to TRBJ1-2; D unclear. There are 14 residues in the CDR3. V lost 5 bases to trimming and J lost 3 bases, with 13 bases between them. Germline V gives CDR1 SGHAT, CDR2 FQNNGV. CDR3 sequence reads: CASSPSNGDYGYTF. CDR3 nucleotide sequence: TGTGCCAGCAGCCCCAGTAACGGGGACTATGGCTACACCTTC.

As DNA, the CDR3 is TGTGCCAGCAGCTTGGCGGGAGCAGGGGGTCTACACAATGAGCAGTTCTTC. It is translated as CASSLAGAGGLHNEQFF. The rearrangement links TRBV5-4 to TRBJ2-1, with D perhaps TRBD1 (7 bases). The CDR3 is 17 residues long. V was cut by 0 bases and J by 5 bases, with 18 bases left in between. Germline V gives CDR1 SGHNT, CDR2 YYREEE (reference sequence).

V and J are TRBV18 and TRBJ1-5; D perhaps matches TRBD1 (6 bases). The germline V and J ends were trimmed by 6 bases and 2 bases, with 14 bases remaining between them. Germline-derived CDR1 and CDR2 are KGHSH and LQKENI. This CDR3 has 15 residues. CDR3 amino acids: CASSQTGFGNQPQHF. For the CDR3, the DNA is TGTGCCAGCTCCCAAACAGGGTTTGGCAATCAGCCCCAGCATTTT.

There are a few counts of this clone. The chain recombines TRBV19 with TRBJ1-5, with D unresolved. Trimming removed 6 bases at V and 1 base at J, with 19 bases between. Germline V gene sequence: CDR1 LNHDA, CDR2 SQIVND (reference sequence). The CDR3 has 17 amino acids. CDR3 nucleotide sequence: TGTGCCAGTAGCATCAGATCGGGGATTTCGAGCAATCAGCCCCAGCATTTT. This encodes CASSIRSGISSNQPQHF.

This clone turned up a few times. The rearrangement uses TRBV5-4 and TRBJ1-2; D gene uncertain. The CDR3 spans 13 residues. Trimming took 2 bases from V and 5 from J, leaving 10 bases between them. Germline lookup yields CDR1 SGHNT and CDR2 YYREEE (reference sequence). The CDR3 DNA follows: TGTGCCAGCAGCTTCTCCGGTAATTATGGCTACACCTTC. Translated: CASSFSGNYGYTF.

The rearrangement links TRBV28 to TRBJ2-7; D unclear. The V gene lost 2 bases and the J gene lost 6 bases, with 14 bases spanning the gap. Germline V gene data show CDR1 as MDHEN and CDR2 as SYDVKM. The CDR3 loop spans 14 amino acids. In nucleotides, the CDR3 is TGTGCCAGCAGTTTAGCGGTATTGCCTGGCGAGCAGTACTTC. Translation gives CASSLAVLPGEQYF.

This clone turned up a few times. CDR3 DNA: TGTGCCATACAGGGGGCCTACGAGCAGTACTTC. Encoded protein: CAIQGAYEQYF. V usage is TRBV10-3 and J usage is TRBJ2-7; 8 nucleotides agree with TRBD1. The junction had 0 bases not matched to a gene; V was cut back by 9 bases and J by 2 bases. There are 11 residues in the CDR3. The germline gives CDR1 ENHRY, CDR2 SYGVKD.

The gene calls are TRBV5-4 and TRBJ2-7; D is undetermined. The germline gives CDR1 SGHNT, CDR2 YYREEE (reference sequence). With 5 bases removed from V and 5 bases from J, the gap between germline ends came to 14 bases. The CDR3 runs 13 residues. CDR3 nucleotides: TGTGCCAGCAGGTCGCTCCTCGGTGACGAGCAGTACTTC. It is translated as CASRSLLGDEQYF.

This clone appeared once. This rearrangement joins TRBV18 to TRBJ1-2; TRBD1 aligns across 7 bases. V lost 4 bases, J lost 1 base, and 0 bases stayed unmatched. CDR1 is KGHSH, CDR2 LQKENI, per germline. This CDR3 has 13 amino acids. The CDR3 DNA reads as TGTGCCAGCTCACGGGACAGTAACTATGGCTACACCTTC. It codes for CASSRDSNYGYTF.

The sample holds a few counts of this clone. The chain is built from TRBV6-4 and TRBJ2-1, with 7 bases fitting TRBD2. The CDR3 is 15 amino acids. Germline V gene sequence: CDR1 MRHNA, CDR2 SNTAGT. V was pared by 4 bases and J by 1 base, with 4 bases of the junction left unmatched. CDR3 sequence reads: CASSVIGGSYNEQFF. The DNA of the CDR3 is TGTGCCAGCAGTGTTATCGGGGGGTCCTACAATGAGCAGTTCTTC.

The rearrangement joins TRBV3-1 (or the pseudogene TRBV3-2) to TRBJ2-3; D is perhaps TRBD2 (5 bases). Trimming left V 3 bases short and J 5 bases short, with 12 bases between. This CDR3 is 14 amino acids long. Germline V gene data show CDR1 as LGHDT and CDR2 as YNNKEL (reference sequence). The chain's CDR3 is CASSQAIGRDTQYF. For the CDR3, the DNA is TGTGCCAGCAGCCAGGCAATAGGGAGAGATACGCAGTATTTT.

V and J are TRBV27 and TRBJ1-5; 9 bases are shared with TRBD1. The germline V gene encodes CDR1 MNHEY and CDR2 SMNVEV (reference sequence). This CDR3 has 17 amino acids. V was pared by 6 bases and J by 6 bases, with 15 bases of the junction left unmatched. CDR3 sequence (DNA): TGTGCCAGCAGGTCTCCCCAGCCGGGACAGGGACTTCAGCCCCAGCATTTT. As protein: CASRSPQPGQGLQPQHF.